This T cell receptor (beta chain) originates from a study of post-analysis software for immune sequencing data (dated by TCRdb to the mid-2010s). In terms of the full investigation: Recorded disease courses included relapsing-remitting, secondary progressive and progressive-relapsing multiple sclerosis, with some patients lacking subtype annotation. A subset of samples was prepared in parallel using single-end sample barcoding, then pooled and co-amplified after Illumina adapter ligation. The patient repertoires were compared against around eleven previously published healthy control repertoires obtained from donors aged about 6 to 25 years.

On the study overall, not on this receptor specifically: Four to six TRBV segments, including TRBV5-6, TRBV5-1 and TRBV20-1, were significantly more frequent in patients than controls. The control group was slightly older than the multiple sclerosis patient group. When samples were clustered directly using the F measure, samples prepared in the same batch co-clustered strongly, which prompted a batch-effect correction. Compared with controls, multiple sclerosis patients had significantly lower normalized Chao1 diversity, a finding suggesting substantial peripheral T-cell clonal expansion.

With respect to this clonotype: The antigen it recognizes is unknown. No much larger clone is present one base from it, and per-base qualities are unavailable.

TCR beta repertoires were profiled from peripheral blood of roughly 13 young patients with multiple sclerosis to demonstrate the VDJtools post-analysis software. Multiple sclerosis patients were children and adolescents aged 6 to 15 years. The CDR3 measures 16 amino acids from cysteine to phenylalanine. The entry retains the CDR3 DNA only, 48 bases that are in frame from base 1. The trim is 5 bases for V and 0 bases for J, with a gap of 14 bases between the germline ends. Based on the germline V gene, the CDR1 and CDR2 sequences are SGHTA and FQGNSA. To prepare the library, PCR was applied. The instrument given in TCRdb is Illumina HiSeq 2500. To reduce PCR and sequencing biases, unique molecular identifiers were incorporated into the TCR beta cDNA libraries. Per 1 to 10 million input T cells, roughly 500,000 cDNA molecules were obtained, such that each molecule approximated one T cell. The patient libraries were prepared and sequenced using the same protocol as the earlier healthy control dataset. Samples belonging to the same batch were prepared together, multiplexed and sequenced on a shared HiSeq lane. Processing in the source paper ran as follows. MIGEC handled the raw barcoded reads, throwing out single-read molecular identifier groups before consensus assembly and CDR3 extraction. Clonotype tables were post-analysed with VDJtools, normalizing diversity by down-sampling all datasets to the smallest sample size. In repertoire overlap clustering, CDR3 amino acid sequences, but not nucleotide sequences, were matched to correct batch-related cross-sample contamination. TCRdb trimmed public reads at Q25 via fastp, called clones via MiXCR and kept in-frame beta chains. Entries are consolidated by CDR3 protein sequence, retaining the most common genes and DNA. Here the V and J calls rest on TCRdb's processing, not on the authors' analysis. The sample contains about 500,000 distinct CDR3 sequences, roughly 45% of them found a single time. The ten largest clones capture 9.5% to 13% of the sample.

The rearrangement combines TRBV7-2 with TRBJ1-5; TRBD1 is a possible D gene, resting on 6 matching bases. The TCR comes from a girl aged 5 to 17 with multiple sclerosis. Sequenced sample: blood. The DNA sequence is as follows: TGTGCCAGCAGCCTAGACAGGCCCGATAGCAATCAGCCCCAGCATTTT. Its translation is CASSLDRPDSNQPQHF.